One and the same sample provided the 5 T cell receptor beta chains below, sequenced in a study of T cells after yellow fever vaccination. A single record per CDR3 protein comes from TCRdb applying MiXCR to the 5' RACE reads. The sample holds 300,000 to 400,000 distinct CDR3 sequences, 8.7% seen once. Sequencing used PBMCs, obtained on the day of the first yellow fever vaccination. Receptor source: a young man who received the YFV17D yellow fever vaccine.

This clonotype was observed a handful of times. The J gene is TRBJ1-1, the V gene TRBV4-1; TRBD1 matches at 9 bases. CDR3 size: 20 residues. Germline CDR1 MGHRA, CDR2 YSYEKL. Trimming removed 3 bases from V and 4 bases from J; junction bases left unmatched: 21. The CDR3 is CASSQLPLIDRGVSGTEAFF. The CDR3 bases are TGCGCCAGCAGCCAGCTTCCTTTAATAGACAGGGGGGTCTCCGGCACTGAAGCTTTCTTT.

The chain has TRBV9 and TRBJ2-3; D unclear. Germline-derived CDR1 and CDR2 are SGDLS and YYNGEE. CDR3 length: 13 amino acids. Trimming left V 0 bases short and J 5 bases short, with 7 bases between. The DNA for the CDR3 is TGTGCCAGCAGCGTAGGTTTAGGAGATACGCAGTATTTT. It codes for CASSVGLGDTQYF.

This clonotype occurred a few times. The rearrangement joins TRBV18 to TRBJ2-3; D may match TRBD1 or TRBD2 (5 bases each). Trimming cost V 4 bases and J 4 bases, with 12 bases left between them. This CDR3 contains 14 residues. The V gene's germline CDR1 is KGHSH and CDR2 LQKENI. The CDR3 coding sequence is TGTGCCAGCTCACGAGGGGCTTCCTCAGATACGCAGTATTTT. Encoded protein: CASSRGASSDTQYF.

The chain carries TRBV20-1 and TRBJ1-2; D is undetermined. The germline gives CDR1 DFQATT, CDR2 SNEGSKA (reference sequence). Deletions cut 1 base from V and 3 bases from J, with 12 bases between. The CDR3 loop spans 14 amino acids. The CDR3 bases are TGCAGTGCTAGAGGCCGGGCCTACGACTATGGCTACACCTTC. Protein sequence: CSARGRAYDYGYTF.

This clonotype showed up many times. This rearrangement joins TRBV20-1 to TRBJ2-5; 10 bases map to TRBD2. The CDR3 extends over 14 amino acids. V shed 2 bases, J shed 5 bases, and the junction held 5 bases outside the gene matches. The germline CDR1 and CDR2 sequences are DFQATT and SNEGSKA (reference sequence). CDR3 DNA: TGCAGTGCTAGACTAGCGGGGGCGAGGGAGACCCAGTACTTC. Translation: CSARLAGARETQYF.